This T cell receptor beta chain emerged from a study of regulatory T cells in long-lasting Graves disease. This clonotype occurred many times. Construction of TCR beta libraries relied on iRepertoire HTBI primers and on Arm-PCR targeting CDR3 regions. TCRdb reanalysed the multiplex PCR reads using MiXCR and keeps one entry per CDR3 protein. In the table there are around 250,000 distinct CDR3 sequences, 20% of which are singletons. Noted time point: newly diagnosed GD, antithyroid drugs for less than 3 months. PBMC RNA served as the TCR library source. Germline assignment: CDR1 SGHNT and CDR2 YENEEA. Trimming removed 3 bases from V and 5 bases from J, with 8 bases in between. The CDR3 length is 12 residues.

This chain joins TRBV11-3 and TRBJ2-7, with a possible D match to TRBD1 (6 bases). Specimen: peripheral blood mononuclear cells (PBMCs), collected at new diagnosis, from a patient treated with antithyroid drugs. The TCR sequence derives from a female donor with Graves disease. CDR3 in amino acids: CASSFDRHEQYF. In DNA form, the CDR3 reads TGTGCCAGCAGCTTCGACAGGCACGAGCAGTACTTC. Filled out from reference TRBV11-3 and TRBJ2-7, the complete variable domain reads EAGVVQSPRYKIIEKKQPVAFWCNPISGHNTLYWYLQNLGQGPELLIRYENEEAVDDSQLPKDRFSAERLKGVDSTLKIQPAELGDSAVYLCASSFDRHEQYFGPGTRLTVT.